This entry lists 14 T cell receptor beta chains sequenced from one sample in a study of T cells in Graves' hyperthyroidism and ophthalmopathy (dated by TCRdb to the late 2010s). Library preparation employed multiplex PCR. Sequencing was carried out with an Illumina HiSeq 2000. TCR beta CDR3 regions were amplified from RNA transcripts. For the first round of RT-PCR on the TCR CDR3, the HTBI primer set was used together with the Qiagen OneStep RT-PCR kit. TCRdb reworked the public reads: Q25 trimming with fastp, MiXCR clone assembly, productive beta chains retained. Identical CDR3 protein sequences are pooled into one entry, listed with their most common genes and DNA. The sample yields 450,000 to 500,000 distinct CDR3 sequences; less than 25% were counted once. In total, the top ten clones hold approximately 54% of the sample. Sequences were obtained from blood. The receptor source for this set is a woman aged 70-85 years with Graves' ophthalmopathy.

V gene TRBV19 combines with J gene TRBJ1-2; 10 bases agree with TRBD1. Losses at the gene ends were 8 bases for V and 6 bases for J; bases not matched to a gene: 9. The CDR3 has 14 residues. From germline, CDR1 is LNHDA and CDR2 SQIVND (reference sequence). The CDR3 DNA is TGTGCCAGTTCACCCGACAGGGGGCATGATGGCTACACCTTC. Residues: CASSPDRGHDGYTF.

This clonotype has more than one count but fewer than ten. This sequence joins TRBV7-8 and TRBJ1-1; D not certain. In germline, CDR1 is SGHVS, CDR2 FQNEAQ. The V gene lost 4 bases and the J gene lost 2 bases, with 17 bases spanning the gap. This CDR3 is built from 16 residues. CDR3 bases: TGTGCCAGCAGCTCCCAGTTTTGGGGAAGAAACACTGAAGCTTTCTTT. Amino acid sequence: CASSSQFWGRNTEAFF.

This clonotype was detected a few times. The rearrangement joins TRBV7-2 to TRBJ2-7, with 9 bases matching TRBD1. Germline CDR1 and CDR2: SGHTA and FQGNSA. V shed 1 base and J 2 bases; nucleotides not matched to a gene: 9. The CDR3 is 17 residues long. The chain's CDR3 is CASSLGGGQGFAYEQYF. In DNA, the CDR3 is TGTGCCAGCAGCTTAGGAGGCGGACAGGGGTTCGCCTACGAGCAGTACTTC.

This clonotype was recorded at least ten times. The chain recombines TRBV28 with TRBJ2-2; D uncertain. The CDR3 spans 15 residues. Trimming took off 7 bases at V and 4 bases at J, with 16 bases between the two ends. CDR1 is MDHEN and CDR2 is SYDVKM in the germline V gene. The CDR3 loop is CASKLLAESTGELFF. CDR3 nucleotide sequence: TGTGCCAGCAAGCTTCTGGCGGAAAGCACCGGGGAGCTGTTTTTT.

The table lists this clonotype with a few counts. The chain uses TRBV3-1 and TRBJ2-1; D is unresolved. Looked up from germline, CDR1 is LGHDT and CDR2 is YNNKEL (reference sequence). This CDR3 comprises 16 residues. V was pared by 4 bases and J by 0 bases, with 13 bases between. CDR3 in amino acids: CASSRFFDPSYNEQFF. CDR3 in DNA: TGTGCCAGCAGCCGTTTTTTTGATCCCTCCTACAATGAGCAGTTCTTC.

The sample holds a few counts of this clonotype. CDR3 coding DNA: TGTGCCAGCAGTTACTCGGCAGGGAGTTCTGGGGCCAACGTCCTGACTTTC. Protein: CASSYSAGSSGANVLTF. V is TRBV6-2 or TRBV6-3 and J is TRBJ2-6; perhaps D is TRBD1 or TRBD2 (5 bases each). The CDR3 sequence is 17 residues long. Germline CDR1 reads MNHEY; CDR2 reads SVGEGT. V lost 0 bases and J 1 base, leaving 10 bases between the germline ends.

Note on this clonotype: A much larger clone differs from this one at a single base, so this may be a read error. The rearrangement uses TRBV4-1 and TRBJ2-1; tentatively, D is TRBD1 (6 bases). The DNA end is a closer match to TRBJ2-7, so the J assignment may be wrong. The CDR3 totals 15 residues. Germline lookup yields CDR1 MGHRA and CDR2 YSYEKL. The CDR3 DNA is TGCGCCAGCAGCCTCAACAGGGAACCCTACAATGAGCAGTACTTC. Translating gives CASSLNREPYNEQYF.

This clonotype was recorded at least ten times. The J gene is TRBJ1-2, the V gene TRBV29-1; TRBD1 might be the D (5 bases). CDR1 is SQVTM, CDR2 ANQGSEA, per germline. The V end was cut by 4 bases, the J end by 0 bases, with 6 bases between. This CDR3 spans 12 amino acids. In DNA, the CDR3 is TGCAGCGTTGGGGGGTCTAACTATGGCTACACCTTC. Translated, it gives CSVGGSNYGYTF.

This clonotype was counted many times. The chain links TRBV19 to TRBJ2-6; D might be TRBD1 (6 bases). The CDR3 is made up of 15 amino acids. The V end lost 5 bases, the J end lost 0 bases, and 8 bases lay between the germline ends. Germline-derived CDR1 and CDR2 are LNHDA and SQIVND (reference sequence). For the CDR3, the DNA is TGTGCCAGTAGTTTACAGGGCTCTGGGGCCAACGTCCTGACTTTC. It is translated as CASSLQGSGANVLTF.

In its sample, this clonotype was seen a few times. The chain uses TRBV10-3 and TRBJ2-1; 10 positions match TRBD2. CDR3 size: 15 residues. V lost 8 bases, J lost 9 bases, and 13 bases stayed unmatched. Germline CDR1 reads ENHRY; CDR2 reads SYGVKD. CDR3 bases: TGTGCCATCGCGGGAGCGGGAGGGCCGGTGCGTGAGCAGTTCTTC. Protein: CAIAGAGGPVREQFF.

The chain is built from TRBV7-9 and TRBJ2-1; 9 bases line up with TRBD1. This CDR3 comprises 14 residues. Germline CDR1 SEHNR, CDR2 FQNEAQ (reference sequence). Trimming at V came to 5 bases and at J to 9 bases, leaving 8 bases not matched to a gene. CDR3 sequence: CASSPGQGISEQFF. CDR3 in DNA: TGTGCCAGCAGCCCGGGACAGGGCATTAGTGAGCAGTTCTTC.

This clonotype was recorded at least ten times. V is TRBV12-3 or TRBV12-4 and J is TRBJ1-2; possibly TRBD1 for D (5 bases). CDR3 length: 12 residues. V lost 3 bases and J lost 5, with 7 bases in between. CDR3: CASSLGRYGYTF. The CDR3 DNA reads as TGTGCCAGCAGTTTGGGGCGATATGGCTACACCTTC.

This clonotype came up a few times. The chain's CDR3 is CATVTGIYGYTF. Here the CDR3 DNA reads TGTGCCACGGTGACAGGGATATATGGCTACACCTTC. This chain joins TRBV28 and TRBJ1-2; 7 bases line up with TRBD1. The CDR3 is 12 amino acids. V was pared by 10 bases and J by 5 bases, with 7 bases of the junction left unmatched. Germline CDR1 and CDR2: MDHEN and SYDVKM.

This clonotype was observed a single time. Just one base apart from a much larger clone, this may be a read error. V is TRBV3-1 and J is TRBJ2-1, with a possible D match to TRBD1 (5 bases). Germline V gene lookup returns CDR1 LGHDT and CDR2 YNNKEL (reference sequence). The CDR3 is 16 amino acids. V lost 5 bases to trimming and J lost 3 bases, with 17 bases between them. CDR3 amino acids: CASSDSKSRDYNEQFF. The CDR3 DNA sequence: TGTGCCAGCAGCGACTCAAAGTCCAGGGACTACAATGAGCAGTTCTTC.